The 12 T cell receptor beta chains below were found in one sample sequenced in a study of Ad26.COV2.S vaccination and SARS-CoV-2 variants. Profiled with immunoSEQ multiplex PCR; TCRdb holds only in-frame clones, not every one. The sample holds 350,000 to 450,000 clones, approximately 90% seen once. Treatment reported: about 20 received Ad26.COV2.S at low or high dose, single or two shots; about 5 received placebo; per-sample allocation not given. The samples date from day 63 after the first vaccine or placebo injection. The sequencing here drew on peripheral blood, taken in a trial of Ad26.COV2.S vaccine versus placebo. These receptors were obtained from a person aged 18-60 years who received the Ad26.COV2.S COVID-19 vaccine or a placebo.

A single count supports this clone. This chain connects TRBV7-2 to TRBJ2-2; D unresolved. V shed 3 bases and J shed 5 bases, with 16 bases lying between them. Germline assignment: CDR1 SGHTA and CDR2 FQGNSA. The CDR3 length is 16 residues. The CDR3, as DNA: TGTGCCAGCAGCTTCACCGACCTAACATGGACCGGGGAGCTGTTTTTT. Translation: CASSFTDLTWTGELFF.

The V call is TRBV6-6, the J call TRBJ2-5, with D possibly being TRBD1 (5 bases). This CDR3 contains 13 residues. Germline lookup yields CDR1 MNHNY and CDR2 SVGAGI (reference sequence). Trimming stripped 7 bases from V and 1 base from J, with 10 bases between. The CDR3 protein is CASKEQVQETQYF. Here the CDR3 DNA reads TGTGCCAGCAAGGAACAGGTCCAAGAGACCCAGTACTTC.

The rearrangement links TRBV30 to TRBJ1-5; the D gene is possibly TRBD1 (6 bases). There are 15 residues in the CDR3. Germline V gene lookup returns CDR1 GTSNPN and CDR2 SVGIG (reference sequence). The V and J ends lost 2 bases and 2 bases respectively, with 13 bases between them. The CDR3 DNA reads as TGTGCCTGGAGTATGGGGGGACATGGCAATCAGCCCCAGCATTTT. This encodes CAWSMGGHGNQPQHF. The entire variable domain, with the rest obtained from reference TRBV30 and TRBJ1-5, is as follows: SQTIHQWPATLVQPVGSPLSLECTVEGTSNPNLYWYRQAAGRGLQLLFYSVGIGQISSEVPQNLSASRPQDRQFILSSKKLLLSDSGFYLCAWSMGGHGNQPQHFGDGTRLSIL.

The chain links TRBV29-1 to TRBJ1-2, with D possibly being TRBD1 (6 bases). CDR3 size: 13 residues. V lost 7 bases and J lost 4, with 16 bases in between. Germline lookup yields CDR1 SQVTM and CDR2 ANQGSEA. As DNA, the CDR3 is TGCAGCGCGGAAACAGGGATCGGCTATGGCTACACCTTC. Amino acids: CSAETGIGYGYTF.

The gene calls are TRBV30 and TRBJ2-5; D gene uncertain. The CDR3 spans 12 residues. Germline V gives CDR1 GTSNPN, CDR2 SVGIG (reference sequence). Trimming stripped 3 bases from V and 5 bases from J, with 10 bases between. In DNA form, the CDR3 reads TGTGCCTGGAGACGAAGCGTCGAGACCCAGTACTTC. Protein sequence: CAWRRSVETQYF.

The chain joins TRBV21-1 to TRBJ2-1; the table calls TRBD1, which could not be checked here. TRBV21-1 is designated a pseudogene. The CDR3 sequence is 13 residues long. The CDR3 sequence: CASSRRGGYEQFF. Here the CDR3 DNA reads TGTGCCAGCAGTCGCCGAGGGGGTTATGAGCAGTTCTTC.

This sequence joins TRBV5-1 and TRBJ1-3; tentative D call: TRBD1 (5 bases). This CDR3 has 14 amino acids. Germline CDR1 is SGHRS and CDR2 is YFSETQ. V lost 0 bases and J 4 bases, leaving 8 bases between the germline ends. The CDR3 sequence is CASSLEGYGNTIYF. CDR3 DNA sequence: TGCGCCAGCAGCTTGGAGGGGTACGGAAACACCATATATTTT.

V and J are TRBV30 and TRBJ1-1; D possibly corresponds to TRBD1 (6 bases). Trimming removed 4 bases from V and 2 bases from J, with 14 bases in between. This CDR3 is built from 14 residues. CDR1 and CDR2 (germline): GTSNPN, SVGIG (reference sequence). CDR3 DNA: TGTGCCTGGACGCTGGACAGCCTTAACACTGAAGCTTTCTTT. It encodes CAWTLDSLNTEAFF.

The J gene is TRBJ1-1, the V gene TRBV5-6; 8 bases match TRBD1. The CDR3 extends over 12 amino acids. Germline CDR1 and CDR2: SGHDT and YYEEEE. V was pared by 3 bases and J by 7 bases, with 2 bases of the junction left unmatched. The CDR3 reads CASSWTGIEAFF. The CDR3 DNA reads as TGTGCCAGCAGCTGGACAGGGATTGAAGCTTTCTTT.

The rearrangement joins TRBV3-1 (or the pseudogene TRBV3-2) to TRBJ2-1; possible D gene TRBD1, 6 bases. CDR3 length equals 13 residues. V was clipped by 0 bases and J by 12 bases, with 12 bases between them. Looked up from germline, CDR1 is LGHDT and CDR2 is YNNKEL (reference sequence). CDR3 region: CASSQDQTGVQFF. As DNA, the CDR3 is TGTGCCAGCAGCCAAGACCAGACAGGTGTGCAGTTCTTC.

The rearrangement links TRBV3-1 (or the pseudogene TRBV3-2) to TRBJ1-5; no clear D. V was pared by 0 bases and J by 1 base, with 7 bases between. CDR1 is LGHDT, CDR2 YNNKEL, per germline (reference sequence). The CDR3 sequence is 15 residues long. As DNA, the CDR3 is TGTGCCAGCAGCCAAGAGGGCCGAAGCAATCAGCCCCAGCATTTT. This translates into CASSQEGRSNQPQHF.

The genes are TRBV5-4 and TRBJ2-1; 11 bases agree with TRBD2. The V and J ends lost 5 bases and 10 bases, in that order; junction bases with no gene match: 2. The CDR3 loop spans 12 amino acids. Per germline, CDR1 SGHNT and CDR2 YYREEE (reference sequence). This chain's CDR3 is CASRLAGGEQFF. CDR3 nucleotides: TGTGCCAGCAGATTAGCGGGAGGGGAGCAGTTCTTC.